The next 17 T cell receptor beta chains were all read from a single sample in a study of OX40 agonist ivuxolimab in advanced cancers. Measured with immunoSEQ multiplex PCR; TCRdb has only the in-frame clones, and not every one. The sample has 52,000 or so clones, around 84% seen once; the top ten hold about 0.69%. The source material was CD4+ or CD8+ T cells sorted from blood, sampled in a trial of the OX40 agonist ivuxolimab. The receptors stem from an adult with an advanced solid tumor such as melanoma, head and neck, liver or kidney cancer.

The CDR3 region is CAIRPGHGLTQETQYF. The CDR3 DNA reads as TGTGCCATCAGGCCGGGACATGGCCTTACCCAAGAGACCCAGTACTTC. V and J are TRBV10-3 and TRBJ2-5, with D possibly matching TRBD1 (6 bases). Germline V lookup: CDR1 ENHRY, CDR2 SYGVKD. V dropped 6 bases and J dropped 1 base, with 18 bases sitting between them. This CDR3 is 16 amino acids long.

The chain employs TRBV7-9 and TRBJ2-4; possible D gene TRBD1, 6 bases. V gave up 3 bases and J gave up 11 bases, with 14 bases separating them. CDR3 length: 13 amino acids. CDR1 and CDR2 (germline): SEHNR, FQNEAQ (reference sequence). This CDR3 reads CASSFQGSPVQYF. The CDR3 DNA sequence: TGTGCCAGCAGCTTTCAGGGGAGCCCAGTTCAGTACTTC.

This sequence joins TRBV11-2 and TRBJ1-3, with TRBD1 as a possible D gene (6 bases). The CDR3 is 18 amino acids. Germline assignment: CDR1 SGHAT and CDR2 FQNNGV. Between the trimmed V and J ends, which lost 0 bases and 0 bases, there was a span of 15 bases. The CDR3 coding sequence is TGTGCCAGCAGCTTAGAAGAAAGTAGGACAGCCTCTGGAAACACCATATATTTT. Its protein product is CASSLEESRTASGNTIYF.

This chain uses TRBV5-6 with TRBJ2-1, with 7 bases identical to TRBD1. Looked up from germline, CDR1 is SGHDT and CDR2 is YYEEEE. This CDR3 has 15 amino acids. With V trimmed by 4 bases and J by 2 bases, 6 bases remained unmatched. The CDR3 DNA follows: TGTGCCAGCAGCCCCCAGGGGGTGACCTACAATGAGCAGTTCTTC. It specifies CASSPQGVTYNEQFF.

The chain has TRBV28 and TRBJ2-1; tentatively, D is TRBD2 (6 bases). Germline V CDR1 and CDR2: MDHEN, SYDVKM. V lost 5 bases and J lost 3, with 20 bases in between. The CDR3 runs 17 residues. As DNA, the CDR3 is TGTGCCAGCAGTCCGCCCGGAGGGCGGGCCCTCTACAATGAGCAGTTCTTC. This gives the protein CASSPPGGRALYNEQFF.

The chain is built from TRBV9 and TRBJ1-1; 7 nucleotides match TRBD1. The CDR3 runs to 12 residues. J lost 5 bases, V lost 4 bases, and 2 bases had no gene match. The V gene's germline CDR1 is SGDLS and CDR2 YYNGEE. DNA of the CDR3: TGTGCCAGCAGCCGACAGGGAACTGAAGCTTTCTTT. Translated: CASSRQGTEAFF.

In this sample, this clone turned up once. V is TRBV4-1 and J is TRBJ1-2; D call uncertain. V was cut by 1 base and J by 4 bases, with 19 bases left in between. CDR3 length: 17 residues. Germline values: CDR1 MGHRA, CDR2 YSYEKL. The CDR3 nucleotides read TGCGCCAGCAGCCAAGTACCTGACATCCTGGTGAGCTATGGCTACACCTTC. This codes for CASSQVPDILVSYGYTF.

The chain uses TRBV6-6 and TRBJ1-2; perhaps TRBD1 as D (5 bases). The CDR3 loop spans 12 amino acids. Germline V CDR1 and CDR2: MNHNY, SVGAGI (reference sequence). V lost 0 bases and J lost 7, with 6 bases in between. CDR3 amino acids: CASSYSGAGYTF. The CDR3 DNA sequence: TGTGCCAGCAGTTACTCCGGGGCTGGCTACACCTTC.

This chain links TRBV9 with TRBJ2-7, with 9 nucleotides matching TRBD2. The CDR3 totals 18 residues. Trimming took 0 bases from V and 1 from J; bases not matched to a gene: 11. Germline V gene sequence: CDR1 SGDLS, CDR2 YYNGEE. In DNA form, the CDR3 reads TGTGCCAGCAGCGTAGGGGTCGGTAGCGGGGGCTCTTCCTACGAGCAGTACTTC. This translates into CASSVGVGSGGSSYEQYF.

This clone was counted between two and nine times. The chain joins TRBV6-4 to TRBJ1-5; possibly TRBD1 for D (6 bases). Germline lookup yields CDR1 MRHNA and CDR2 SNTAGT. Trimming shortened V by 4 bases and J by 6 bases, and 13 bases separated the two germline ends. CDR3 length: 14 amino acids. This CDR3 reads CASSALQGGQPQHF. The CDR3 nucleotides read TGTGCCAGCAGTGCCTTACAGGGCGGTCAGCCCCAGCATTTT.

The chain is built from TRBV5-1 and TRBJ2-2; TRBD2 is a possible D gene (5 bases). V was shortened by 7 bases and J by 7 bases, with 20 bases between the two germline ends. There are 15 residues in the CDR3. Looked up from germline, CDR1 is SGHRS and CDR2 is YFSETQ. The CDR3: CASGEHPDPVGELFF. The CDR3, as DNA: TGCGCCAGCGGGGAGCATCCGGACCCCGTCGGGGAGCTGTTTTTT.

The rearrangement uses TRBV29-1 and TRBJ2-7, with a weak D call TRBD1 (6 bases). The CDR3 spans 11 residues. The V end lost 7 bases, the J end lost 6 bases, and 13 bases lay between the germline ends. Germline CDR1 is SQVTM and CDR2 is ANQGSEA. CDR3 nucleotides: TGCAGCGCTACAGGGAGTTCCGAGCAGTACTTC. It specifies CSATGSSEQYF.

The chain recombines TRBV4-1 with TRBJ1-5, with TRBD1 matching over 10 bases. With 0 bases clipped from V and 9 bases from J, the junction kept 5 bases outside the gene matches. Germline values: CDR1 MGHRA, CDR2 YSYEKL. The CDR3 is 15 residues long. CDR3 loop: CASSQEGTGVRPQHF. In DNA form, the CDR3 reads TGCGCCAGCAGCCAAGAGGGGACAGGGGTTAGGCCCCAGCATTTT.

The chain employs TRBV27 and TRBJ1-1; tentative D call: TRBD1 (6 bases). The length of the CDR3 is 17 residues. V was shortened by 4 bases and J by 0 bases, with 18 bases between the two germline ends. CDR1 is MNHEY, CDR2 SMNVEV, per germline (reference sequence). For the CDR3, the DNA is TGTGCCAGCAGTTCACCACGGGGGGGGCGGGTGAACACTGAAGCTTTCTTT. This encodes CASSSPRGGRVNTEAFF.

As DNA, the CDR3 is TGTGCCAGCAGCCTATCTGGGGGACTTCAAGAGACCCAGTACTTC. It translates to CASSLSGGLQETQYF. J is TRBJ2-5 and V is TRBV9, with D possibly matching TRBD2 (6 bases). The V gene's germline CDR1 is SGDLS and CDR2 YYNGEE. Between the trimmed V and J ends, which lost 4 bases and 2 bases, there was a span of 15 bases. The CDR3 has 15 residues.

This chain links TRBV5-5 with TRBJ1-5; D gene ambiguous. The germline gives CDR1 SGHKS, CDR2 YYEKEE (reference sequence). The CDR3 is 15 residues long. Trimming left V 2 bases short and J 5 bases short, with 14 bases between. The CDR3 here is CASSFSRALDQPQHF. The CDR3 DNA is TGTGCCAGCAGCTTCTCAAGGGCCCTCGATCAGCCCCAGCATTTT.

The chain uses TRBV19 and TRBJ2-1, with TRBD1 matching 7 bases. The junction had 4 bases not matched to a gene; V was cut back by 5 bases and J by 3 bases. This CDR3 is built from 14 residues. The germline CDR1 and CDR2 sequences are LNHDA and SQIVND (reference sequence). Here the CDR3 reads CASSPRTGYNEQFF. The DNA for the CDR3 is TGTGCCAGTAGTCCCCGGACAGGCTACAATGAGCAGTTCTTC.